These 4 T cell receptor beta chains were sequenced from one sample in a study of metastatic and nonmetastatic thyroid tumors. TCRdb re-called the PCR reads through MiXCR. This sample has fewer than 40,000 clones; 20% to 25% occur once, and the top ten carry over 8.5%. Before thyroid surgery, none of the patients had received any treatment. The sequenced sample consisted of blood. Receptors originate from a female donor with papillary thyroid cancer or a benign thyroid nodule (not recorded which). Some clones in this sample may be carry-over from other donors' samples.

V and J are TRBV4-1 and TRBJ2-6; the D gene is possibly TRBD1 (5 bases). Germline CDR1 and CDR2: MGHRA and YSYEKL. The CDR3 sequence is 16 residues long. Deletions cut 7 bases from V and 1 base from J, with 14 bases between. CDR3 bases: TGCGCCAGCAAACATGGGGCATCGTCTGGGGCCAACGTCCTGACTTTC. It specifies CASKHGASSGANVLTF.

The sample holds a few counts of this clone. This chain joins TRBV6-1 and TRBJ2-1, with a tentative D call TRBD2 (5 bases). CDR1 and CDR2 from the germline V gene are MNHNS and SASEGT. The V end lost 7 bases, the J end lost 7 bases, and 23 bases lay between the germline ends. This CDR3 is built from 16 residues. CDR3 residues: CASILPARARFNEQFF. The DNA of the CDR3 is TGTGCCAGCATCCTCCCGGCGAGGGCCCGTTTTAATGAGCAGTTCTTC.

Ten or more counts support this clone. The chain has TRBV7-2 and TRBJ1-3; D is undetermined. The CDR3 is 16 amino acids. With 5 bases removed from V and 0 bases from J, the gap between germline ends came to 14 bases. The germline CDR1 and CDR2 sequences are SGHTA and FQGNSA. In nucleotides, the CDR3 is TGTGCCAGCAGCCTAACGGACGGAGTCTCTGGAAACACCATATATTTT. This gives the protein CASSLTDGVSGNTIYF. Based on the CDR3 plus reference TRBV7-2 and TRBJ1-3, the full variable domain is GAGVSQSPSNKVTEKGKDVELRCDPISGHTALYWYRQSLGQGLEFLIYFQGNSAPDKSGLPSDRFSAERTGGSVSTLTIQRTQQEDSAVYLCASSLTDGVSGNTIYFGEGSWLTVV.

This clone is deemed medium-sized (0.01 to 0.1%). The chain employs TRBV28 and TRBJ2-7; no clear D gene. The germline V gene has CDR1 MDHEN and CDR2 SYDVKM. The CDR3 has 17 residues. V was clipped by 3 bases and J by 2 bases, with 20 bases between them. CDR3 region: CASSFPTSGGAPYEQYF. CDR3 DNA: TGTGCCAGCAGTTTTCCCACCTCGGGCGGCGCCCCCTACGAGCAGTACTTC.